This T cell receptor (beta chain) was identified in a study of blood T cells in healthy people across ages. It was with a sample-barcoded 5' primer and a J-beta primer mix that a second PCR of about 7 to 12 cycles was run. Each cDNA molecule was tagged by a template-switch adaptor that had 12 random nucleotides. Sequencing of every sample gave 2.5 million or more CDR3-containing paired-end reads. TCRdb redid the calling of the 5' RACE reads with MiXCR, one entry per CDR3 protein. This sample carries 850,000 to 1,100,000 distinct CDR3 sequences, 35% to 45% of them seen once, and the ten largest clones take approximately 14%. This clonotype showed up just once. Its antigen is not known. Findings and limits, study-wide: The fall in TCR beta diversity per million T cells was roughly linear with age. The study regarded diversity estimates from one million T cells as underestimates.

Germline CDR1 and CDR2: MNHNS and SASEGT. Trimming cost V 8 bases and J 5 bases; bases outside gene matches: 3. The CDR3 is made up of 12 amino acids. Input material: blood. The source of this sequence is a man in his late teens or twenties in good health. This chain uses TRBV6-1 with TRBJ1-1; 9 bases match TRBD1. In DNA, the CDR3 is TGTGCCAGCTGGGACAGGGCAACTGAAGCTTTCTTT. Translated, it gives CASWDRATEAFF.